The clone carrying this TCR beta chain was picked up one time. Its antigen is currently unknown. Deep was the level at which the assay was run. Around 29,000 T cell genomes, or 300 to 350 ng DNA, went into unsorted PBMC replicate PCRs. Ten immunoSEQ deep assay plates were used to sequence unsorted PBMC DNA. Sequencing was performed with immunoSEQ multiplex PCR; in TCRdb, only in-frame clones are kept and a portion is missing. The data hold around 500,000 clones, with 75% to 85% observed a single time. The entry originates in a study of shared clonotypes between healthy human individuals. General observations from the study: With few donors, the genetic and exposure-history diversity represented was limited.

This CDR3 spans 17 amino acids. Germline CDR1 reads SGHTA; CDR2 reads FQGNSA. Trimming removed 2 bases from V and 6 bases from J; junction bases left unmatched: 12. The sequenced sample consisted of PBMCs. The chain is built from TRBV7-2 and TRBJ2-3, with 9 bases identical to TRBD2. The sequence came from a woman in her forties in good health. Some clones in this sample may be carry-over from other donors' samples. The CDR3 sequence is CASSLRLAVQIGDTQYF. CDR3 DNA: TGTGCCAGCAGCTTACGACTAGCGGTACAAATTGGGGATACGCAGTATTTT.